This TCR beta chain was sequenced in a study of T cell repertoires in cytomegalovirus infection. At the level of the study: CMV epitopes in the study were HLA-C-restricted (recently identified) and HLA-B-restricted (well studied).

General observations from the study: CMV carriers with the relevant HLA were identified by cumulative public TCR beta family frequency.

TCRdb redid the calling of the reads with MiXCR, one entry per CDR3 protein. The data show about 51,000 distinct CDR3 sequences, 20% to 25% seen once. Trimming pared 2 bases from V and 9 bases from J, leaving 11 bases between. The germline gives CDR1 MNHEY, CDR2 SVGAGI. This CDR3 region has 13 residues. On this clonotype: The antigen is not known.

The chain joins TRBV6-5 to TRBJ2-1, with TRBD1 as a possible D gene (7 bases). Specimen: CD8+ T cells from cultured PBMCs, collected from culture after CMV antigen stimulation. The source is a human donor in good health (CMV status not recorded). Some clones in this sample may be carry-over from other donors' samples. CDR3 in amino acids: CASSYGGGSEQFF. In DNA form, the CDR3 reads TGTGCCAGCAGTTACGGAGGGGGCAGTGAGCAGTTCTTC.